This T cell receptor (beta chain) came from a study of naive and memory T cell subsets. CDR1 is MGHRA, CDR2 YSYEKL, per germline. This CDR3 is 18 amino acids long. Four PCR rounds used nested alpha and beta constant region primers plus the SP2 primer. For blood and skin samples, reverse transcription used TCR alpha and beta constant primers. TCRdb reanalysed the 5' RACE reads using MiXCR and keeps one entry per CDR3 protein. The sample holds 30,000 or so distinct CDR3 sequences; around 15% are singletons and the top ten take 2% to 3%. An oligonucleotide containing a UMI was ligated to the 3' end of TCR cDNA.

The chain is built from TRBV4-1 and TRBJ2-3; D perhaps matches TRBD2 (6 bases). This receptor was obtained from a female donor in good health. CDR3 in amino acids: CARRKGLLGRERVNKKYF. CDR3 in DNA: TGCGCAAGAAGAAAAGGCCTGCTGGGTCGGGAGAGGGTAAATAAGAAGTATTTT.